This TCR beta chain was captured in a study of beta chain features in type 1 diabetes. The length of the CDR3 is 13 residues. CDR1 MNHEY and CDR2 SVGAGI come from the germline V gene. V was cut by 0 bases and J by 1 base, with 3 bases left in between. Expressed TCRB transcripts were sequenced after all isolated RNA was converted to cDNA. The repertoire was sequenced with immunoSEQ multiplex PCR; TCRdb's copy has only in-frame clones and lacks some. Altogether roughly 250,000 clones are present, 9.6% being singletons, with the ten largest covering approximately 0.03%. This clone was seen a handful of times.

The sequence was obtained from a woman aged 18-29 years in good health. The chain is built from TRBV6-5 and TRBJ1-1; D remains ambiguous. Sample: naive CD4+ T cells from blood. The CDR3 DNA sequence: TGTGCCAGCAGTTACTCTAAGAACACTGAAGCTTTCTTT. This codes for CASSYSKNTEAFF.